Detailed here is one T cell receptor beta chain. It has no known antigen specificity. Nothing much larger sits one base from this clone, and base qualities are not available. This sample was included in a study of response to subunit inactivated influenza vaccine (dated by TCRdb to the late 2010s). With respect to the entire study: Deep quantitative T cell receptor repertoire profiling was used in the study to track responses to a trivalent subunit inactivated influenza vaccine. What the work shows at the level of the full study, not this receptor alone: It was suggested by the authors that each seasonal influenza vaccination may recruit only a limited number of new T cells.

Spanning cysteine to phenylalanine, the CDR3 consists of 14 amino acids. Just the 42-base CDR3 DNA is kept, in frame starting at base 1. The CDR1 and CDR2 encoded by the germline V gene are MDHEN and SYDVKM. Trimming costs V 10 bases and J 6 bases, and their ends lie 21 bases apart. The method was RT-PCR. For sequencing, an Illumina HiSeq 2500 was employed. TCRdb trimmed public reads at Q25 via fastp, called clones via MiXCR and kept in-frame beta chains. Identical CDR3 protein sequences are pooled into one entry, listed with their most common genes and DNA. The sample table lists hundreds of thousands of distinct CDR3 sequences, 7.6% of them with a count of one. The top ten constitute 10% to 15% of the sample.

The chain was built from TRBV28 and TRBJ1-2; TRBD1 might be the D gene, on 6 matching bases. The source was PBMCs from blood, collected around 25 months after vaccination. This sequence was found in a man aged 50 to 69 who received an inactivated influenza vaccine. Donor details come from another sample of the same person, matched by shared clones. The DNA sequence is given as TGTGCCACCGGCGCTTTGGGGGGGCGGGATGGCTACACCTTC. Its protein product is CATGALGGRDGYTF.